The 6 T cell receptor beta chains reported below all come from one sample, sequenced in a study of regulatory T cells in long-lasting Graves disease. TCR beta libraries were built with iRepertoire HTBI primers and Arm-PCR of CDR3 regions. MiXCR was run by TCRdb on the multiplex PCR reads, yielding one entry per CDR3 protein. The sample contains 440,000 or so distinct CDR3 sequences, about 16% of which appear only once. Time point denoted: newly diagnosed GD, antithyroid drugs for less than 3 months. The TCR library was made from RNA extracted from PBMCs. These data also formed part of another study, on T cells in Graves' hyperthyroidism and ophthalmopathy.

Sample: peripheral blood mononuclear cells (PBMCs), taken at new diagnosis, from a patient treated with antithyroid drugs. The receptors were sampled from a woman aged 25 to 45 with Graves disease.

The chain uses TRBV10-3 and TRBJ2-2; TRBD1 aligns across 7 bases. CDR1 is ENHRY, CDR2 SYGVKD, per germline. V gave up 6 bases and J gave up 4 bases; unmatched junction bases: 8. The CDR3 contains 15 residues. The CDR3 here is CAISTGTVVTGELFF. The CDR3 DNA is TGTGCCATCAGCACCGGGACAGTGGTCACCGGGGAGCTGTTTTTT.

V is TRBV4-1 and J is TRBJ2-7; 10 nucleotides match TRBD2. With 2 bases clipped from V and 3 bases from J, the junction kept 25 bases outside the gene matches. This CDR3 has 22 residues. The V gene's germline CDR1 is MGHRA and CDR2 YSYEKL. CDR3: CASSQLENRRASGSWKDYEQYF. CDR3 coding DNA: TGCGCCAGCAGCCAATTGGAGAACAGGCGGGCTAGCGGGAGTTGGAAGGACTACGAGCAGTACTTC.

The sample holds one count of this clonotype. The chain is built from TRBV7-3 and TRBJ2-2; 8 nucleotides match TRBD2. J gave up 7 bases and V 4 bases, and 11 bases lay outside the gene matches. In germline, CDR1 is SGHTA, CDR2 FQGTGA. This CDR3 is built from 16 residues. The CDR3 here is CASSSTGGPAVGELFF. In nucleotides, the CDR3 is TGTGCCAGCAGCTCTACGGGAGGGCCGGCGGTCGGGGAGCTGTTTTTT.

The chain combines TRBV29-1 with TRBJ2-7; possible D gene TRBD1, 6 bases. Trimming took 7 bases from V and 3 from J, leaving 13 bases between them. Germline-derived CDR1 and CDR2 are SQVTM and ANQGSEA. The CDR3 consists of 12 residues. For the CDR3, the DNA is TGCAGCGCCCGGACAGTCTACTACGAGCAGTACTTC. Its protein product is CSARTVYYEQYF.

This clonotype was counted ten times or more. The chain employs TRBV24-1 and TRBJ2-1, with 11 nucleotides matching TRBD2. Looked up from germline, CDR1 is KGHDR and CDR2 is SFDVKD. The CDR3 spans 15 residues. V dropped 6 bases and J dropped 6; count of bases not matched to a gene: 6. For the CDR3, the DNA is TGTGCCACCAGTACTCCGGGACTAGCGGCCAATGAGCAGTTCTTC. It encodes CATSTPGLAANEQFF.

This clonotype was seen a handful of times. The CDR3 spells CASSGTLQQNTEAFF. DNA for the CDR3: TGTGCCAGCAGTGGAACCCTACAGCAGAACACTGAAGCTTTCTTT. This chain connects TRBV6-1 to TRBJ1-1; the D is unclear. CDR3 length: 15 residues. Trimming removed 4 bases at V and 1 base at J, with 13 bases between. Germline CDR1 MNHNS, CDR2 SASEGT.